These 14 T cell receptor beta chains were sequenced from one sample in a study of OX40 agonist ivuxolimab in advanced cancers. Sequencing used immunoSEQ multiplex PCR; TCRdb keeps in-frame clones, though not all of them. The data show about 64,000 clones, 70% to 90% seen once. The source material was CD4+ or CD8+ T cells sorted from blood, sampled in a trial of the OX40 agonist ivuxolimab. Every receptor here comes from an adult with an advanced solid tumor such as melanoma, head and neck, liver or kidney cancer.

The chain joins TRBV18 to TRBJ1-1; no firm D call. Trimming took off 3 bases at V and 2 bases at J, with 7 bases between the two ends. CDR3 size: 13 residues. CDR1 and CDR2 from the germline V gene are KGHSH and LQKENI. CDR3 amino acids: CASSPDINTEAFF. CDR3 nucleotides: TGTGCCAGCTCACCCGACATTAACACTGAAGCTTTCTTT.

The chain links TRBV11-1 to TRBJ2-7; weak D call: TRBD1 (6 bases). Looked up from germline, CDR1 is SGHAT and CDR2 is FQDESV (reference sequence). V lost 4 bases and J 7 bases, leaving 17 bases between the germline ends. The CDR3 runs to 14 residues. CDR3 protein: CASSSNQGFGEQYF. CDR3 DNA sequence: TGTGCCAGCAGCTCTAATCAGGGGTTCGGAGAGCAGTACTTC.

The chain has TRBV5-4 and TRBJ1-1; weak D call: TRBD1 (5 bases). This CDR3 is 16 amino acids long. V gave up 3 bases and J gave up 0 bases, with 15 bases separating them. Germline V gene lookup returns CDR1 SGHNT and CDR2 YYREEE (reference sequence). The DNA for the CDR3 is TGTGCCAGCAGCTCAGGCAAAAGGGGTATGAACACTGAAGCTTTCTTT. Amino acid sequence: CASSSGKRGMNTEAFF. Using reference TRBV5-4 and TRBJ1-1 for the parts outside the CDR3, the full variable domain is ETGVTQSPTHLIKTRGQQVTLRCSSQSGHNTVSWYQQALGQGPQFIFQYYREEENGRGNFPPRFSGLQFPNYSSELNVNALELDDSALYLCASSSGKRGMNTEAFFGQGTRLTVV.

This chain joins TRBV19 and TRBJ2-5; 14 nucleotides align to TRBD2. The trim removed 5 bases at V and 4 bases at J, leaving 6 bases unmatched. CDR1 is LNHDA and CDR2 is SQIVND in the germline V gene (reference sequence). The length of the CDR3 is 16 residues. The CDR3: CASSVTSGGAGETQYF. The CDR3 bases are TGTGCCAGTAGTGTGACTAGCGGGGGGGCGGGAGAGACCCAGTACTTC.

V and J are TRBV19 and TRBJ2-7; no definite D call. Per the germline V gene, CDR1 is LNHDA and CDR2 is SQIVND (reference sequence). This CDR3 has 10 residues. The germline V and J ends were trimmed by 0 bases and 6 bases, with 0 bases remaining between them. DNA of the CDR3: TGTGCCAGTAGTATAGACGAGCAGTACTTC. This gives the protein CASSIDEQYF.

The rearrangement uses TRBV7-9 and TRBJ2-5, with D hard to call. The V and J ends lost 3 bases and 1 base respectively, with 9 bases between them. The CDR3 has 14 amino acids. The germline V gene has CDR1 SEHNR and CDR2 FQNEAQ (reference sequence). The CDR3 protein is CASSLRTGQETQYF. Written as DNA, the CDR3 is TGTGCCAGCAGCTTGAGGACCGGCCAAGAGACCCAGTACTTC.

This sequence joins TRBV7-6 and TRBJ2-7; D is undetermined. Germline V gene sequence: CDR1 SGHVS, CDR2 FNYEAQ. V was shortened by 7 bases and J by 0 bases, with 13 bases between the two germline ends. The CDR3 is 14 residues long. CDR3 loop: CASKLRVSSYEQYF. CDR3 nucleotides: TGTGCCAGCAAGCTTAGGGTGAGCTCCTACGAGCAGTACTTC.

CDR3 DNA: TGTGCCAGCACCTCAGGGGCTAGCGGGGGGGTTCGCACAGATACGCAGTATTTT. Protein sequence: CASTSGASGGVRTDTQYF. This sequence joins TRBV14 and TRBJ2-3; 12 bases align to TRBD2. V was pared by 7 bases and J by 1 base, with 12 bases of the junction left unmatched. Germline lookup yields CDR1 SGHDN and CDR2 FVKESK. The length of the CDR3 is 18 residues.

In DNA, the CDR3 is TGTGCCAGCAGCCTACGGGGCCCCTCCTACGAGCAGTACTTC. Translation gives CASSLRGPSYEQYF. The rearrangement links TRBV28 to TRBJ2-7; D is possibly TRBD1 or TRBD2 (5 bases each). The germline CDR1 and CDR2 sequences are MDHEN and SYDVKM. Trimming stripped 6 bases from V and 0 bases from J, with 12 bases between. The CDR3 contains 14 residues.

The chain carries TRBV5-1 and TRBJ2-5; D may correspond to TRBD1 or TRBD2 (5 bases each). The V gene's germline CDR1 is SGHRS and CDR2 YFSETQ. The CDR3 consists of 15 residues. V lost 4 bases to trimming and J lost 5 bases, with 18 bases between them. The CDR3 nucleotides read TGCGCCAGCAGCCCGGGACCAAACTTTGTCGAGACCCAGTACTTC. Amino acid sequence: CASSPGPNFVETQYF.

The V call is TRBV6-1, the J call TRBJ2-3; D not resolved. Trimming took off 8 bases at V and 3 bases at J, with 18 bases between the two ends. The CDR3 length is 15 residues. The V gene's germline CDR1 is MNHNS and CDR2 SASEGT. The CDR3 loop reads CASGEERTATDTQYF. DNA of the CDR3: TGTGCCAGCGGGGAAGAAAGGACGGCAACAGATACGCAGTATTTT.

The rearrangement joins TRBV28 to TRBJ2-7; a weak D match, TRBD1 (5 bases). The V end lost 2 bases, the J end lost 6 bases, and 17 bases lay between the germline ends. This CDR3 contains 15 residues. Germline values: CDR1 MDHEN, CDR2 SYDVKM. CDR3 nucleotide sequence: TGTGCCAGCAGTTTAAATTCTGGGGCCTCCCTCGAGCAGTACTTC. The encoded protein is CASSLNSGASLEQYF.

The CDR3 sequence: CASSPTGNIPDTQYF. The CDR3 region has the DNA TGTGCCAGCAGCCCCACCGGCAATATACCAGATACGCAGTATTTT. This sequence joins TRBV27 and TRBJ2-3; D not certain. Germline loops: CDR1 MNHEY, CDR2 SMNVEV (reference sequence). The CDR3 contains 15 residues. V dropped 6 bases and J dropped 4 bases, with 17 bases sitting between them.

J is TRBJ1-2 and V is TRBV28; TRBD1 agrees at 7 bases. The CDR3 runs 14 residues. Germline V gene lookup returns CDR1 MDHEN and CDR2 SYDVKM. Losses at the gene ends were 5 bases for V and 8 bases for J; bases not matched to a gene: 11. The CDR3 protein is CASSLHTGVEGYTF. The CDR3 nucleotides are TGTGCCAGCAGTCTACACACAGGGGTGGAGGGCTACACCTTC.